The 32 T cell receptor beta chains in this list originate from one sample, sequenced in a study of shared clonotypes between healthy human individuals. The protocol was immunoSEQ multiplex PCR, while the TCRdb copy is restricted to in-frame clones and leaves out a portion. The sample consists of more than 450,000 clones, approximately 79% of them appearing once. What was sequenced was PBMCs. Receptors were obtained from a woman aged 35 to 49 in good health. Some clones in this sample may be carry-over from other donors' samples.

V is TRBV6-1 and J is TRBJ2-2; no definite D call. The CDR3 totals 16 residues. In germline, CDR1 is MNHNS, CDR2 SASEGT. V lost 2 bases to trimming and J lost 2 bases, with 12 bases between them. CDR3 sequence reads: CASSEREHRNTGELFF. In DNA form, the CDR3 reads TGTGCCAGCAGTGAAAGGGAACACCGCAACACCGGGGAGCTGTTTTTT.

V and J are TRBV5-1 and TRBJ2-4; tentatively, D is TRBD1 (5 bases). V was shortened by 6 bases and J by 3 bases, with 13 bases between the two germline ends. Germline-derived CDR1 and CDR2 are SGHRS and YFSETQ. The CDR3 runs to 14 residues. The CDR3 here is CASKPGFGKNIQYF. The DNA of the CDR3 is TGCGCCAGCAAGCCAGGGTTTGGCAAAAACATTCAGTACTTC. Based on the CDR3 plus reference TRBV5-1 and TRBJ2-4, the full variable domain is KAGVTQTPRYLIKTRGQQVTLSCSPISGHRSVSWYQQTPGQGLQFLFEYFSETQRNKGNFPGRFSGRQFSNSRSEMNVSTLELGDSALYLCASKPGFGKNIQYFGAGTRLSVL.

The chain's CDR3 is CAWNSAGDPNEQFF. DNA of the CDR3: TGTGCCTGGAATAGTGCGGGAGACCCCAATGAGCAGTTCTTC. V usage is TRBV30 and J usage is TRBJ2-1, with 7 bases fitting TRBD2. V lost 4 bases, J lost 6 bases, and 9 bases stayed unmatched. The CDR3 runs 14 residues. Germline CDR1 and CDR2: GTSNPN and SVGIG (reference sequence). Drawing the rest from reference TRBV30 and TRBJ2-1, the complete variable domain is SQTIHQWPATLVQPVGSPLSLECTVEGTSNPNLYWYRQAAGRGLQLLFYSVGIGQISSEVPQNLSASRPQDRQFILSSKKLLLSDSGFYLCAWNSAGDPNEQFFGPGTRLTVL.

The chain employs TRBV7-2 and TRBJ2-3; maybe TRBD2 (5 bases). V gave up 4 bases and J gave up 6 bases, with 20 bases separating them. This CDR3 is built from 16 residues. Germline CDR1 SGHTA, CDR2 FQGNSA. This CDR3 reads CASSSPDWVGRDTQYF. The CDR3 DNA reads as TGTGCCAGCAGCTCACCGGACTGGGTGGGCAGGGATACGCAGTATTTT.

The V gene is TRBV6-1, the J gene TRBJ2-3; D remains unclear. V was clipped by 7 bases and J by 4 bases, with 12 bases between them. Germline V gives CDR1 MNHNS, CDR2 SASEGT. The CDR3 totals 13 residues. The CDR3, as DNA: TGTGCCAGCACCGATCATGGGGCAGATACGCAGTATTTT. It codes for CASTDHGADTQYF.

This sequence joins TRBV7-9 and TRBJ2-3; D is possibly TRBD2 (5 bases). The CDR3 contains 13 residues. Trimming removed 2 bases from V and 4 bases from J, with 7 bases in between. Germline values: CDR1 SEHNR, CDR2 FQNEAQ (reference sequence). The CDR3 protein is CASSLFGADTQYF. For the CDR3, the DNA is TGTGCCAGCAGCTTATTCGGGGCAGATACGCAGTATTTT.

The chain employs TRBV4-1 and TRBJ2-3; TRBD2 agrees at 11 bases. With 0 bases clipped from V and 2 bases from J, the junction kept 4 bases outside the gene matches. Germline CDR1 and CDR2: MGHRA and YSYEKL. This CDR3 has 17 residues. This chain's CDR3 is CASSQERLAGNTDTQYF. The CDR3 DNA reads TGCGCCAGCAGCCAAGAAAGACTAGCGGGGAACACAGATACGCAGTATTTT.

About this clone: In the same sample, other DNA sequences code for this CDR3. This chain links TRBV15 with TRBJ2-7; D might be TRBD2 (5 bases). Germline loops: CDR1 LNHNV, CDR2 YYDKDF (reference sequence). The CDR3 has 14 amino acids. The ends were cut back, 3 bases at V and 2 bases at J, with 11 bases in the middle. The CDR3 loop reads CATSRDVGAYEQYF. CDR3 DNA: TGTGCCACCAGCAGGGACGTGGGAGCCTACGAGCAGTACTTC.

CDR3 coding DNA: TGTGCCAGCAGCCCACAGACAGGGTTCTACGAGCAGTACTTC. Its protein product is CASSPQTGFYEQYF. The gene calls are TRBV9 and TRBJ2-7; TRBD1 agrees at 7 bases. V shed 4 bases, J shed 3 bases, and the junction held 7 bases outside the gene matches. Germline CDR1 and CDR2: SGDLS and YYNGEE. The CDR3 is made up of 14 amino acids.

The V gene is TRBV29-1, the J gene TRBJ1-1; D uncertain. This CDR3 comprises 16 residues. Trimming removed 4 bases from V and 4 bases from J, with 22 bases in between. From germline, CDR1 is SQVTM and CDR2 ANQGSEA. The CDR3 nucleotides read TGCAGCGTTGGGGCGGCAGGTCGGGTGGGCGTCACTGAAGCTTTCTTT. Translation gives CSVGAAGRVGVTEAFF.

The chain links TRBV7-9 to TRBJ2-3; 7 nucleotides match TRBD2. The CDR3 runs 15 residues. CDR1 is SEHNR and CDR2 is FQNEAQ in the germline V gene (reference sequence). V was pared by 1 base and J by 1 base, with 2 bases of the junction left unmatched. The CDR3 reads CASSLGGSGTDTQYF. Here the CDR3 DNA reads TGTGCCAGCAGCTTAGGCGGGAGCGGCACAGATACGCAGTATTTT. The full variable domain, completed using reference TRBV7-9 and TRBJ2-3, is DTGVSQNPRHKITKRGQNVTFRCDPISEHNRLYWYRQTLGQGPEFLTYFQNEAQLEKSRLLSDRFSAERPKGSFSTLEIQRTEQGDSAMYLCASSLGGSGTDTQYFGPGTRLTVL.

CDR3: CASRPRQGGFRNEQFF. The CDR3 coding sequence is TGTGCCAGCAGGCCTCGACAGGGAGGTTTCAGGAATGAGCAGTTCTTC. This rearrangement joins TRBV27 to TRBJ2-1, with TRBD1 as a possible D gene (7 bases). The CDR3 covers 16 residues. The V end lost 6 bases, the J end lost 7 bases, and 22 bases lay between the germline ends. From germline, CDR1 is MNHEY and CDR2 SMNVEV (reference sequence).

The chain has TRBV30 and TRBJ1-1; D may be TRBD1 (6 bases). The CDR3 totals 13 residues. The ends were cut back, 6 bases at V and 4 bases at J, with 15 bases in the middle. The germline V gene encodes CDR1 GTSNPN and CDR2 SVGIG (reference sequence). The CDR3 DNA sequence: TGTGCCTGCCACAGGGTAGCCCTCACTGAAGCTTTCTTT. Translated, it gives CACHRVALTEAFF.

The rearrangement uses TRBV5-1 and TRBJ2-7; no clear D. Trimming took 0 bases from V and 3 from J, leaving 10 bases between them. CDR3 length: 14 residues. Germline CDR1 SGHRS, CDR2 YFSETQ. The CDR3 DNA reads TGCGCCAGCAGCTTGGTGGGCCTCGTCTACGAGCAGTACTTC. It codes for CASSLVGLVYEQYF. The full variable domain, its missing parts supplied by reference TRBV5-1 and TRBJ2-7, is KAGVTQTPRYLIKTRGQQVTLSCSPISGHRSVSWYQQTPGQGLQFLFEYFSETQRNKGNFPGRFSGRQFSNSRSEMNVSTLELGDSALYLCASSLVGLVYEQYFGPGTRLTVT.

The chain is built from TRBV2 and TRBJ1-4, with unresolved D. V was pared by 3 bases and J by 6 bases, with 5 bases between. Germline V gene data show CDR1 as SNHLY and CDR2 as FYNNEI. CDR3 length equals 12 residues. The CDR3 region has the DNA TGTGCCAGCAGTGATGTGTATGAAAAACTGTTTTTT. It is translated as CASSDVYEKLFF.

This chain connects TRBV28 to TRBJ2-7; D uncertain. V was pared by 6 bases and J by 2 bases, with 11 bases between. The CDR3 contains 13 residues. The germline CDR1 and CDR2 sequences are MDHEN and SYDVKM. Here the CDR3 DNA reads TGTGCCAGCAGCTCCGGATCTCCCTACGAGCAGTACTTC. The encoded protein is CASSSGSPYEQYF.

V and J are TRBV18 and TRBJ2-7; 7 nucleotides match TRBD1. CDR1 is KGHSH, CDR2 LQKENI, per germline. J gave up 0 bases and V 4 bases, and 3 bases lay outside the gene matches. The CDR3 contains 14 residues. The CDR3 coding sequence is TGTGCCAGCTCACTACAGGGGACCTCCTACGAGCAGTACTTC. Amino acids: CASSLQGTSYEQYF.

The chain couples TRBV5-5 to TRBJ2-7; D may correspond to TRBD1 or TRBD2 (5 bases each). The V gene's germline CDR1 is SGHKS and CDR2 YYEKEE (reference sequence). Trimming left V 4 bases short and J 5 bases short, with 22 bases between. The CDR3 contains 16 residues. The CDR3 protein is CASSQDEGQGVDEQYF. The CDR3 DNA is TGTGCCAGCAGCCAAGACGAGGGGCAGGGCGTCGACGAGCAGTACTTC.

The V gene is TRBV6-5, the J gene TRBJ1-4, with D perhaps matching TRBD1 (5 bases). In germline, CDR1 is MNHEY, CDR2 SVGAGI. V was shortened by 8 bases and J by 6 bases, with 16 bases between the two germline ends. This CDR3 is built from 14 residues. The CDR3 sequence: CASGQRAGYEKLFF. DNA of the CDR3: TGTGCCAGCGGGCAGCGGGCAGGGTATGAAAAACTGTTTTTT.

The chain employs TRBV28 and TRBJ2-5, with TRBD2 identical over 8 bases. The J call may be faulty, since TRBJ2-7 better matches the DNA end. This CDR3 comprises 16 residues. Per germline, CDR1 MDHEN and CDR2 SYDVKM. CDR3 nucleotide sequence: TGTGCCAGCAGTCCCCCCGTAGCGGGAAATGCCTACGAGCAGTACTTC. Translated, it gives CASSPPVAGNAYEQYF.

The chain links TRBV5-4 to TRBJ2-2; D may be TRBD1 or TRBD2 (5 bases each). The V end lost 4 bases, the J end lost 5 bases, and 15 bases lay between the germline ends. Germline V gene data show CDR1 as SGHNT and CDR2 as YYREEE (reference sequence). The CDR3 is 15 amino acids. The CDR3 here is CASSLPGRTTGELFF. In nucleotides, the CDR3 is TGTGCCAGCAGCCTGCCGGGACGAACTACCGGGGAGCTGTTTTTT.

The V call is TRBV6-1, the J call TRBJ2-3, with 7 bases that match TRBD2. Germline V gives CDR1 MNHNS, CDR2 SASEGT. CDR3 length: 15 amino acids. The ends lost 8 bases at V and 4 bases at J; junction bases unmatched: 12. CDR3 sequence (DNA): TGTGCCAGCCTCCCCAGGTGGCGGGAGTCAGATACGCAGTATTTT. It codes for CASLPRWRESDTQYF.

This chain uses TRBV5-4 with TRBJ2-4, with 8 bases aligning to TRBD1. CDR1 SGHNT and CDR2 YYREEE come from the germline V gene (reference sequence). The trim removed 4 bases at V and 4 bases at J, leaving 4 bases unmatched. The CDR3 extends over 14 amino acids. CDR3 residues: CASSPTGEKNIQYF. For the CDR3, the DNA is TGTGCCAGCAGCCCGACAGGGGAGAAAAACATTCAGTACTTC.

This sequence joins TRBV11-2 and TRBJ2-7; unclear D gene. This CDR3 is 13 amino acids long. V was pared by 1 base and J by 3 bases, with 7 bases between. Germline V gene data show CDR1 as SGHAT and CDR2 as FQNNGV. The CDR3 DNA follows: TGTGCCAGCAGCTTAGTGCCGAACTACGAGCAGTACTTC. This sequence encodes CASSLVPNYEQYF.

This clone occurred a few times. This rearrangement joins TRBV15 to TRBJ2-3; D gene uncertain. This CDR3 contains 15 residues. CDR1 is LNHNV and CDR2 is YYDKDF in the germline V gene (reference sequence). Trimming shortened V by 3 bases and J by 5 bases, and 15 bases separated the two germline ends. CDR3 DNA sequence: TGTGCCACCAGCAGGGGGATGAGTGTCGAAGATACGCAGTATTTT. Translated: CATSRGMSVEDTQYF.

The chain carries TRBV7-3 and TRBJ2-1; D uncertain. The CDR3 length is 12 residues. V was trimmed by 5 bases and J by 9 bases, leaving 11 bases between them. Germline CDR1 and CDR2: SGHTA and FQGTGA. The chain's CDR3 is CASSTSGSEQFF. The CDR3 DNA follows: TGTGCCAGCAGCACATCAGGTTCTGAGCAGTTCTTC.

This chain links TRBV9 with TRBJ2-1; 9 nucleotides match TRBD1. The V segment lost 3 bases and the J segment 3 bases; nucleotides outside the gene matches: 4. The CDR3 is 15 residues long. The V gene's germline CDR1 is SGDLS and CDR2 YYNGEE. The DNA for the CDR3 is TGTGCCAGCAGCGCCGGGACAGGGAGCTACAATGAGCAGTTCTTC. This encodes CASSAGTGSYNEQFF.

This clone occurred once. The CDR3 loop reads CASSYSSYGYTF. CDR3 DNA sequence: TGTGCCAGCAGTTACTCCAGCTATGGCTACACCTTC. The rearrangement uses TRBV6-6 and TRBJ1-2; D is undetermined. This CDR3 contains 12 residues. The ends were cut back, 0 bases at V and 4 bases at J, with 3 bases in the middle. The germline CDR1 and CDR2 sequences are MNHNY and SVGAGI (reference sequence).

The chain uses TRBV5-1 and TRBJ2-3; possible D gene TRBD2, 6 bases. V lost 0 bases and J 0 bases, leaving 11 bases between the germline ends. Germline CDR1 SGHRS, CDR2 YFSETQ. The CDR3 length is 16 residues. The chain's CDR3 is CASSLALAPSTDTQYF. CDR3 sequence (DNA): TGCGCCAGCAGCTTGGCCCTAGCGCCTAGCACAGATACGCAGTATTTT.

This chain connects TRBV25-1 to TRBJ2-7; D gene ambiguous. V lost 6 bases and J lost 2, with 5 bases in between. This CDR3 has 11 residues. Looked up from germline, CDR1 is MGHDK and CDR2 is SYGVNS. DNA for the CDR3: TGTGCCAGCAGGGAAGCCTACGAGCAGTACTTC. Its protein product is CASREAYEQYF.

The rearrangement uses TRBV9 and TRBJ2-3; the match to TRBD2 covers 8 bases. The CDR3 has 15 residues. CDR1 and CDR2 (germline): SGDLS, YYNGEE. After removal of 3 bases from V and 1 base from J, the junction contained 4 bases not matched to a gene. CDR3 bases: TGTGCCAGCAGCGCAACTAGCGGACGCACAGATACGCAGTATTTT. Its translation is CASSATSGRTDTQYF. Combining the CDR3 with reference TRBV9 and TRBJ2-3 gives the whole variable domain DSGVTQTPKHLITATGQRVTLRCSPRSGDLSVYWYQQSLDQGLQFLIQYYNGEERAKGNILERFSAQQFPDLHSELNLSSLELGDSALYFCASSATSGRTDTQYFGPGTRLTVL.

The chain is built from TRBV28 and TRBJ2-3; no reliable D call. Germline V lookup: CDR1 MDHEN, CDR2 SYDVKM. V lost 9 bases and J 7 bases, leaving 14 bases between the germline ends. The CDR3 extends over 12 amino acids. The CDR3 loop reads CASNNSPNTQYF. As DNA, the CDR3 is TGTGCCAGTAACAATTCCCCGAATACGCAGTATTTT.